One sample yielded the 8 T cell receptor beta chains listed below, sequenced in a study of glioma-infiltrating T cells. The iRepertoire nested amplicon-rescue multiplex PCR amplified TCR alpha and beta CDR3s from RNA. MiXCR was run by TCRdb on the multiplex PCR reads, yielding one entry per CDR3 protein. The sample holds some 150,000 distinct CDR3 sequences; about two fifths are singletons and the top ten take roughly 20%. The material sequenced was glioma tissue, nonneoplastic brain tissue, or PBMCs (not recorded which). These receptors were collected from a human donor with low-grade glioma or glioblastoma, undergoing nonglioma brain surgery, or in good health (not recorded which).

V usage is TRBV27 and J usage is TRBJ1-2; D gene unclear. Trimming pared 5 bases from V and 0 bases from J, leaving 16 bases between. The germline gives CDR1 MNHEY, CDR2 SMNVEV (reference sequence). This CDR3 region has 16 residues. The CDR3: CASSRLGQDSNYGYTF. CDR3 bases: TGTGCCAGCAGTAGACTTGGGCAGGATTCTAACTATGGCTACACCTTC.

The V and J genes are TRBV27 and TRBJ1-2, with D maybe TRBD1 (6 bases). Trimming removed 5 bases at V and 8 bases at J, with 9 bases between. CDR1 MNHEY and CDR2 SMNVEV come from the germline V gene (reference sequence). The CDR3 has 11 amino acids. As DNA, the CDR3 is TGTGCCAGCAGTCCCGGACAGGGCTACACCTTC. Amino acids: CASSPGQGYTF.

The chain uses TRBV12-3 or TRBV12-4 and TRBJ1-1; D gene uncertain. The V and J ends lost 1 base and 11 bases respectively, with 14 bases between them. The CDR3 is 13 residues long. The DNA for the CDR3 is TGTGCCAGCAGTTTAGGGGAAAAAGGCCGGGCTTTCTTT. Amino acids: CASSLGEKGRAFF.

With respect to this clonotype: A read error may produce the germline difference seen at one junction end. This chain uses TRBV6-2 or TRBV6-3 with TRBJ2-3; possible D gene TRBD2, 5 bases. Germline assignment: CDR1 MNHEY and CDR2 SVGEGT. The CDR3 is 14 amino acids. CDR3 residues: CASSYSRVTDTKYF. The CDR3, as DNA: TGTGCCAGCAGTTACTCGAGGGTCACAGATACGAAGTATTTT.

The rearrangement links TRBV28 to TRBJ1-1, with 7 bases that match TRBD1. After removal of 6 bases from V and 0 bases from J, the junction contained 7 bases not matched to a gene. The germline V gene encodes CDR1 MDHEN and CDR2 SYDVKM. This CDR3 region has 15 residues. The CDR3 DNA reads TGTGCCAGCAGACCTGACAGGGTTGTGAACACTGAAGCTTTCTTT. Protein product: CASRPDRVVNTEAFF.

This clonotype occurred a few times. This sequence joins TRBV6-1 and TRBJ1-1; D is undetermined. The CDR3 is made up of 16 amino acids. Per germline, CDR1 MNHNS and CDR2 SASEGT. V lost 6 bases and J lost 0, with 17 bases in between. CDR3 region: CASSHRGLGVNTEAFF. Written as DNA, the CDR3 is TGTGCCAGCAGCCATAGAGGACTTGGAGTGAACACTGAAGCTTTCTTT.

This clonotype came up a few times. The rearrangement uses TRBV20-1 and TRBJ2-2, with D perhaps TRBD1 (6 bases). The CDR3 contains 15 residues. Trimming stripped 5 bases from V and 4 bases from J, with 17 bases between. Looked up from germline, CDR1 is DFQATT and CDR2 is SNEGSKA (reference sequence). CDR3 residues: CSAPRKDRFTGELFF. The CDR3 region has the DNA TGCAGTGCTCCGCGCAAGGACAGATTCACCGGGGAGCTGTTTTTT.

The chain joins TRBV24-1 to TRBJ2-1, with no clear D. In germline, CDR1 is KGHDR, CDR2 SFDVKD. The CDR3 runs 13 residues. V lost 7 bases and J 6 bases, leaving 12 bases between the germline ends. The CDR3 loop reads CATSAGVRNEQFF. The CDR3 bases are TGTGCCACCAGCGCTGGGGTACGCAATGAGCAGTTCTTC.